This TCR beta chain was sequenced in a study of neurological immune-mediated disorders. Trimming took off 0 bases at V and 8 bases at J, with 16 bases between the two ends. Looked up from germline, CDR1 is DFQATT and CDR2 is SNEGSKA (reference sequence). The CDR3 covers 14 residues. In TCRdb, the 5' RACE reads were re-called with MiXCR into one record per CDR3 protein. The sample shows around 78,000 distinct CDR3 sequences, 15% to 20% of them seen only once. This clonotype was counted ten times or more. The receptor comes from a woman aged 40 to 50 in good health. The chain uses TRBV20-1 and TRBJ1-1, with D tentatively TRBD1 (6 bases). Source material: PBMCs. The CDR3: CSAREGRGPGEAFF. The CDR3 nucleotides are TGCAGTGCTAGAGAAGGCAGGGGTCCGGGGGAAGCTTTCTTT.